This TCR beta chain was sequenced during a study of Graves' ophthalmopathy and Graves' hyperthyroidism. Study summary: At initial diagnosis, peripheral blood was obtained, and this preceded any treatment.

Regarding the study as a whole: This model predicted ophthalmopathy progression (sensitivity 70% to 71%, specificity 72% to 85%).

The sequenced template was RNA, covering the TCR beta CDR3 region. First-round RT-PCR with HTBI primers preceded a second-round multiplex PCR. TCRdb recomputed calls from the multiplex PCR reads with MiXCR, one row per CDR3 protein. The table has around 660,000 distinct CDR3 sequences, 35% to 50% seen once. Trimming stripped 6 bases from V and 5 bases from J, with 16 bases between. Germline-derived CDR1 and CDR2 are SNHLY and FYNNEI. This CDR3 has 14 residues. This clonotype was counted ten times or more. Antigen specificity is unknown. Orbital computed tomography, together with clinical symptoms, serum thyroxine, TRAb and thyroid ultrasound, was used for diagnosis.

This clonotype was sampled from an adult man with Graves' ophthalmopathy. The chain has TRBV2 and TRBJ2-5; D remains ambiguous. Sequencing was carried out using peripheral blood. The CDR3 sequence: CASSGRFGGETQYF. DNA of the CDR3: TGTGCCAGCAGCGGAAGGTTCGGTGGGGAGACCCAGTACTTC. The complete variable domain, with remaining parts taken from reference TRBV2 and TRBJ2-5, reads EPEVTQTPSHQVTQMGQEVILRCVPISNHLYFYWYRQILGQKVEFLVSFYNNEISEKSEIFDDQFSVERPDGSNFTLKIRSTKLEDSAMYFCASSGRFGGETQYFGPGTRLLVL.